This T cell receptor beta chain derives from a study of monozygotic twins with inflammatory bowel disease. Overall study results and limits: Extra variability in the repertoires of patients may have come from differing immunosuppressive treatments.

The quantity of total RNA per TCR library was around 3.5 ug. Template switching added UMIs carrying a 6-nucleotide sample barcode. TCRdb reanalyzed the 5' RACE reads, giving one entry per CDR3 protein sequence and no DNA. Its table records about 110,000 distinct CDR3 sequences. The germline CDR1 and CDR2 sequences are MGHDK and SYGVNS. The CDR3 totals 13 residues. Researchers isolated total RNA from whole blood without sorting T cells. As concerns this clonotype: Its target is unknown.

The sequence was obtained from a human donor with ulcerative colitis or Crohn's disease, or a healthy co-twin of an affected twin (not recorded which). The chain uses TRBV25-1 and TRBJ1-1. The sample was blood. The CDR3 spells CASSPPVGTEAFF.